The T cell receptor (beta chain) under discussion was sequenced for a study of control samples from healthy donors and cancer patients. CDR3 length: 15 residues. V lost 1 base, J lost 2 bases, and 10 bases lay in between. Germline CDR1 reads SGHNT; CDR2 reads YYREEE (reference sequence). Assay used: immunoSEQ multiplex PCR; TCRdb lists only in-frame clones, some missing. The sample lists about 220,000 clones, roughly 94% seen once, with approximately 1.4% in the top ten. This chain connects TRBV5-4 to TRBJ2-1; the D gene is possibly TRBD1 (5 bases). Source material: blood. This clonotype originated in a man aged 45-60 years in good health. Written as DNA, the CDR3 is TGTGCCAGCAGCTTGTCTACAGGAACCTACAATGAGCAGTTCTTC. This codes for CASSLSTGTYNEQFF.